The clone carrying this T cell receptor beta chain was seen at least ten times. Its antigen is not identified. The record originates from a study of response to subunit inactivated influenza vaccine. Study-level results: That few new T cells are recruited by each seasonal influenza vaccination was the authors' suggestion.

The CDR3 consists of 14 residues. From germline, CDR1 is SGHRS and CDR2 YFSETQ. Trimming took 0 bases from V and 3 from J; bases not matched to a gene: 1. TCRdb redid the calling of the RT-PCR reads with MiXCR, one entry per CDR3 protein. The data hold hundreds of thousands of distinct CDR3 sequences, with about 10% observed a single time. The TCR comes from a man aged 50 to 60 who received an inactivated influenza vaccine. This chain links TRBV5-1 with TRBJ1-2; 8 bases fit TRBD1. This sample comprised PBMCs from blood, obtained roughly 47 days after vaccination. CDR3 protein: CASSLGDRYYGYTF. In DNA, the CDR3 is TGCGCCAGCAGCTTGGGGGACAGGTACTATGGCTACACCTTC.